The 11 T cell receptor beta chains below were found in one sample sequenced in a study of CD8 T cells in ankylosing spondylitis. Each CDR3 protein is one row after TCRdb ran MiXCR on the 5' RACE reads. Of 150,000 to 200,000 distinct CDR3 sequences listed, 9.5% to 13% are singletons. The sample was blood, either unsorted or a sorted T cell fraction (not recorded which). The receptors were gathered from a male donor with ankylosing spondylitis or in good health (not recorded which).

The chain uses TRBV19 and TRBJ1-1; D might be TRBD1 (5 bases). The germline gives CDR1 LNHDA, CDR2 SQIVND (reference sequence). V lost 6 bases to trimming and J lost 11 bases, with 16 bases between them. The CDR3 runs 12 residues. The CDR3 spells CASSINRDGAFF. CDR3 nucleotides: TGTGCCAGTAGCATAAACCGGGACGGTGCTTTCTTT.

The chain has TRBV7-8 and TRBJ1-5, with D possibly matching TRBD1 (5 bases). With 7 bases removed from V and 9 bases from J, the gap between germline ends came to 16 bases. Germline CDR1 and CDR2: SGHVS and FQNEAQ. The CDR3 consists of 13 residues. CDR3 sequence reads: CASNRDRGWPQHF. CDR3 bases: TGTGCCAGCAACCGGGACCGCGGATGGCCCCAGCATTTT.

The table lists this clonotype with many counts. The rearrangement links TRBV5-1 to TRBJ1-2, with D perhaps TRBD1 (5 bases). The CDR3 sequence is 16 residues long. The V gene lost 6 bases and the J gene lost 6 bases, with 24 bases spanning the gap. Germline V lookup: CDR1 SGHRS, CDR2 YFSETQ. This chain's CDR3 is CASMLNIGGTGDGYTF. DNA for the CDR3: TGCGCCAGCATGTTGAATATAGGAGGGACTGGCGATGGCTACACCTTC.

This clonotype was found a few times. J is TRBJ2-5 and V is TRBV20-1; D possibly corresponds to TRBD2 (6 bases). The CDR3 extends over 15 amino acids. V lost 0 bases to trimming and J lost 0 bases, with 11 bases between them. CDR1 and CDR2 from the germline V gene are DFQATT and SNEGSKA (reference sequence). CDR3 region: CSAREGGGYQETQYF. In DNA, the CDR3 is TGCAGTGCTAGAGAGGGAGGCGGGTACCAAGAGACCCAGTACTTC.

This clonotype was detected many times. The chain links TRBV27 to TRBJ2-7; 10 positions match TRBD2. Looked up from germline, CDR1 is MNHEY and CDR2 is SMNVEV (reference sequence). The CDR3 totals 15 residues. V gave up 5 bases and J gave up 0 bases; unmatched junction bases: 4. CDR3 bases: TGTGCCAGCAGTCTTAGCGGGGGGCACTCCTACGAGCAGTACTTC. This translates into CASSLSGGHSYEQYF.

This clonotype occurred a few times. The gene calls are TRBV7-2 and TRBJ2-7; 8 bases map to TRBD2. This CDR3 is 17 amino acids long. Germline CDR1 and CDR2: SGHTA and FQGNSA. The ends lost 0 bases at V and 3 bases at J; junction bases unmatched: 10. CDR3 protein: CASSLAQVGRASYEQYF. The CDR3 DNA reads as TGTGCCAGCAGCTTAGCGCAGGTCGGGAGGGCCAGCTACGAGCAGTACTTC.

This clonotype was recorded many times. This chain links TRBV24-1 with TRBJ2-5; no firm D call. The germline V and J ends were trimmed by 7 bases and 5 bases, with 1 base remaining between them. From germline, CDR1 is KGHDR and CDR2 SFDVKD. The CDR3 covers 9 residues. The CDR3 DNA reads TGTGCCACCAGGGAGACCCAGTACTTC. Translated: CATRETQYF.

Written as DNA, the CDR3 is TGTGCCAGCAGCCTGATTTTAGCGGGGCCATCCTACGAGCAGTACTTC. It codes for CASSLILAGPSYEQYF. V is TRBV7-2 and J is TRBJ2-7; TRBD2 matches at 8 bases. CDR3 length: 16 residues. Per the germline V gene, CDR1 is SGHTA and CDR2 is FQGNSA. Trimming took 5 bases from V and 1 from J; bases not matched to a gene: 10.

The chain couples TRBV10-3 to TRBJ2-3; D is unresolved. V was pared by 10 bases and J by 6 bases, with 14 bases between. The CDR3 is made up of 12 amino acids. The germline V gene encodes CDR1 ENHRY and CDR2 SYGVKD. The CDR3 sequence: CATRLNRDTQYF. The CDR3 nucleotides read TGTGCCACCCGATTGAATCGGGATACGCAGTATTTT.

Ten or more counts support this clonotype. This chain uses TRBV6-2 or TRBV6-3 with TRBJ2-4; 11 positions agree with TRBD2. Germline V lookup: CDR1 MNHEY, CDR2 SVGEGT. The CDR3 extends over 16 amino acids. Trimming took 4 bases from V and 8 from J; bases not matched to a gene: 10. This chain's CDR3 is CASSFPLSGGADIQYF. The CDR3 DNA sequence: TGTGCCAGCAGTTTCCCCCTTAGCGGGGGGGCAGACATTCAGTACTTC.

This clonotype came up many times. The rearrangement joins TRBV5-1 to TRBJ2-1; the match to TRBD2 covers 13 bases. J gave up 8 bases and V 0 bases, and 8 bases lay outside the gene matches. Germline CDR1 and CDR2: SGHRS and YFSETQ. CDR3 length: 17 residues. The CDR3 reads CASSLEGTSGTGDEQFF. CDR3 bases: TGCGCCAGCAGCTTGGAAGGGACTAGCGGGACGGGCGATGAGCAGTTCTTC.